This T cell receptor (beta chain) came from a study of blood T cell repertoires in COVID-19. Profiled with immunoSEQ multiplex PCR; TCRdb holds only in-frame clones, not every one. The data hold 180,000 or so clones, with more than 70% observed a single time. The CDR3 spans 10 residues. V dropped 11 bases and J dropped 5 bases, with 9 bases sitting between them. Germline V gives CDR1 SEHNR, CDR2 FQNEAQ (reference sequence). The TCR originated in a woman younger than 45 with acute or convalescent COVID-19. The material sequenced was peripheral blood. The rearrangement joins TRBV7-9 to TRBJ1-1; D is unresolved. The CDR3 nucleotides are TGTGCCGGCGGAGTTACTGAAGCTTTCTTT. Its translation: CAGGVTEAFF.